This entry describes one T cell receptor beta chain. Its antigen is as yet unknown. Using a J-beta primer mix together with a sample-barcoded 5' primer, a second PCR was run for about 6 to 12 cycles. Each CDR3 protein gets one entry after TCRdb re-called the 5' RACE reads with MiXCR. Here the sample spans fewer than 1,000,000 distinct CDR3 sequences, about half being singletons. This specimen belongs to a study of blood T cells in healthy people across ages. Points from the study as a whole: Higher naive T cell percentage went strongly together with higher TCR beta diversity. What prevented conclusive comparison of naive and antigen-experienced cells was that PBMCs were unsorted.

This CDR3 is 18 amino acids long. The germline V and J ends were trimmed by 0 bases and 4 bases, with 21 bases remaining between them. From germline, CDR1 is LGHNA and CDR2 YNFKEQ. The TCR originated in an elderly man in good health. The chain joins TRBV4-2 to TRBJ2-5; no clear D gene. The material sequenced was blood. The CDR3 is CASSQESPGTLSGETQYF. The CDR3 DNA reads as TGTGCCAGCAGCCAAGAGTCGCCCGGAACTCTGTCGGGAGAGACCCAGTACTTC.